Here is one T cell receptor (beta chain) with its context. Per the original methods: Nucleated cell number was recorded as an estimate derived from reference gene primer amplification. The protocol was immunoSEQ multiplex PCR, while the TCRdb copy is restricted to in-frame clones and leaves out a portion. The D gene and trimming were derived from the DNA, and the V and J assignments and clone size from that table. The data contain some 230,000 clones, just under 85% of them singletons. This record comes from a study of blood T cell repertoires in COVID-19. Per germline, CDR1 PRHDT and CDR2 FYEKMQ (reference sequence). This CDR3 contains 13 residues. With V trimmed by 5 bases and J by 5 bases, 4 bases remained unmatched.

J is TRBJ1-1 and V is TRBV13; 8 bases align to TRBD1. The sample comprised PBMCs or T cells enriched from blood (not recorded which). This clonotype was sampled from a woman between 35 and 50 years old with acute COVID-19. The CDR3 loop reads CASSRTGRTEAFF. In nucleotides, the CDR3 is TGTGCCAGCAGCAGGACAGGGAGGACTGAAGCTTTCTTT.